The present TCR beta chain was sequenced within a study of a mutant IDH1 vaccine in newly diagnosed glioma. Study outcomes and limitations: Around 93% of patients showed vaccine-induced immune responses across multiple MHC alleles. Apparently, pseudoprogression bore no relation to changes among the top peripheral T cell clonotypes.

TCRdb's table, derived via immunoSEQ multiplex PCR, lists solely in-frame clones and lacks some. The sample comprises approximately 52,000 clones, 70% to 85% of which are singletons, and 4.9% rests with the top ten. Regarding time point: week 47, end of study. Every single dose of the vaccine, 300 ug of mutant IDH1 20-mer peptide, came with topical imiquimod. Notes on this clone: What it binds is not known.

Per the germline V gene, CDR1 is MNHNY and CDR2 is SVGAGI (reference sequence). The V and J ends lost 0 bases and 6 bases respectively, with 15 bases between them. The CDR3 runs 15 residues. The clonotype originates from a woman in her 40s with glioma. Some clones in this sample may be carry-over from other donors' samples. The sample in question was PBMCs, obtained from a glioma patient whose treatment included an IDH1 peptide vaccine. V usage is TRBV6-6 and J usage is TRBJ2-7; tentative D call: TRBD1 (5 bases). This CDR3 is CASSYSTGFVSEQYF. CDR3 bases: TGTGCCAGCAGTTACTCCACAGGCTTCGTATCCGAGCAGTACTTC.